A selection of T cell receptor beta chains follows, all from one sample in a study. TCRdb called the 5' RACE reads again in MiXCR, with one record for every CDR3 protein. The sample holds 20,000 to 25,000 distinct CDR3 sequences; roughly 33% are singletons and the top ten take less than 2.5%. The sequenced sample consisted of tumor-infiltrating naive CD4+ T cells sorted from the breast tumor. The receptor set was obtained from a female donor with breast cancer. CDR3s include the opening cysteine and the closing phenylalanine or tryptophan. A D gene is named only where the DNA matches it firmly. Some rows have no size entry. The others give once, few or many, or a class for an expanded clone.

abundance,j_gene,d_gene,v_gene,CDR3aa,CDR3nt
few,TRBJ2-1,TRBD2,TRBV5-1,CASSWGLAGRDEQFF,TGCGCCAGCAGCTGGGGACTAGCGGGACGGGATGAGCAGTTCTTC
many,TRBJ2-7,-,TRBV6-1,CASSVGTATYEQYF,TGTGCCAGCAGTGTTGGGACCGCGACCTACGAGCAGTACTTC
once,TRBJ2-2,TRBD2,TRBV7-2,CASSLVGGLAGNTGELFF,TGTGCCAGCAGCTTAGTAGGAGGACTAGCGGGGAACACCGGGGAGCTGTTTTTT
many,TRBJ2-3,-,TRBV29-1,CSVEVPGPLTDTQYF,TGCAGCGTTGAAGTTCCGGGACCACTAACAGATACGCAGTATTTT
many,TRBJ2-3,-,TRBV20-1,CSARPYVGVGNTQYF,TGCAGTGCTAGACCGTATGTAGGCGTGGGGAATACGCAGTATTTT
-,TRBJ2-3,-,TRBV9,CAGSPTFTDMQYF,TGTGCCGGCAGCCCAACTTTCACAGATATGCAGTATTTT
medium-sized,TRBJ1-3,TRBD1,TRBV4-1,CASSQTTGGGNTIYF,TGCGCCAGCAGCCAGACTACAGGGGGTGGAAACACCATATATTTT
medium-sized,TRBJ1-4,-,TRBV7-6,CASSQGTVNEKLFF,TGTGCCAGCAGCCAGGGGACGGTAAATGAAAAACTGTTTTTT
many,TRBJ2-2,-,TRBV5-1,CASSFSGPNTGELFF,TGCGCCAGCAGCTTTAGCGGACCGAACACCGGGGAGCTGTTTTTT
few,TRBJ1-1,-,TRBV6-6,CASIAYSWGTEAFF,TGTGCCAGCATCGCCTACAGTTGGGGCACTGAAGCTTTCTTT
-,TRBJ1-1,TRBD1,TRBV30,CAWSPYRGIRNTEAFF,TGTGCCTGGAGCCCTTACAGGGGAATTAGGAACACTGAAGCTTTCTTT
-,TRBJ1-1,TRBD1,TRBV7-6,CASSLGQGPTGF,TGTGCCAGCAGTCTGGGACAGGGCCCTACCGGTTTT
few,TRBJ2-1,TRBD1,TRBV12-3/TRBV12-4,CASNGQGAGWEQFF,TGTGCCAGCAATGGACAGGGAGCGGGCTGGGAGCAGTTCTTC
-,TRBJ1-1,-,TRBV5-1,CASSGDPGNTEAFF,TGCGCCAGCAGCGGGGATCCCGGGAACACTGAAGCTTTCTTT
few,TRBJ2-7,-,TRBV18,CASSPSDEQYF,TGTGCCAGCTCACCCTCGGACGAGCAGTACTTC
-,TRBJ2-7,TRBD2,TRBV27,CASRTPGRGVTGEQYF,TGTGCCAGCAGAACCCCGGGCCGGGGGGTCACAGGCGAGCAGTACTTC
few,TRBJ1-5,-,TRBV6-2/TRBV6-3,CASSYRNQPQHF,TGTGCCAGCAGTTACAGGAATCAGCCCCAGCATTTT